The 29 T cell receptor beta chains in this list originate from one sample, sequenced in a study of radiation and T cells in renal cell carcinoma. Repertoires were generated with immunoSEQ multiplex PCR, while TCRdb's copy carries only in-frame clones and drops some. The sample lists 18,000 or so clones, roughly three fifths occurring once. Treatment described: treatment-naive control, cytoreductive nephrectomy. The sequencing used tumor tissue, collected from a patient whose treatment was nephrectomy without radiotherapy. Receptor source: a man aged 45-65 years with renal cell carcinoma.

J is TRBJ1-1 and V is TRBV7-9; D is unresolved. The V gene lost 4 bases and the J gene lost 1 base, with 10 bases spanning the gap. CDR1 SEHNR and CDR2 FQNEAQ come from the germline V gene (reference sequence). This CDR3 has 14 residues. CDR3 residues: CASSSPTGNTEAFF. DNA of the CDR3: TGTGCCAGCAGCTCTCCGACGGGGAACACTGAAGCTTTCTTT.

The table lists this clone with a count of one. CDR3 region: CASLRVLSGNTIYF. The CDR3 nucleotides read TGTGCCAGCCTGAGGGTCCTCTCTGGAAACACCATATATTTT. The chain has TRBV2 and TRBJ1-3; D call uncertain. There are 14 residues in the CDR3. Germline CDR1 is SNHLY and CDR2 is FYNNEI. Trimming left V 8 bases short and J 0 bases short, with 11 bases between.

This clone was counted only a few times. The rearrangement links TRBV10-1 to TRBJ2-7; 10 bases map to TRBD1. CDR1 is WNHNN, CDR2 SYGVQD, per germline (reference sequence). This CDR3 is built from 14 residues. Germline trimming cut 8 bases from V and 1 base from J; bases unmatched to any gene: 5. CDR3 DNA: TGCGCCAGCGGCGACAGGGGGCAATCCTACGAGCAGTACTTC. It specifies CASGDRGQSYEQYF.

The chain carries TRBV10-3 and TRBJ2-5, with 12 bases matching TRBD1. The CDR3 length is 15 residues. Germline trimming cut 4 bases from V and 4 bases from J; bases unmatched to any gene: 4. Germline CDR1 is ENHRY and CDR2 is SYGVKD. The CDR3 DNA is TGTGCCATCAGTGCGGGACAGGGGGCCGGAGAGACCCAGTACTTC. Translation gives CAISAGQGAGETQYF.

CDR3 in amino acids: CASSGTSGGSSYNEQFF. The CDR3 DNA reads TGCGCCAGCAGTGGCACTAGCGGGGGGTCCTCCTACAATGAGCAGTTCTTC. This sequence joins TRBV10-1 and TRBJ2-1; 12 bases are shared with TRBD2. The germline V gene encodes CDR1 WNHNN and CDR2 SYGVQD (reference sequence). The CDR3 spans 17 residues. V lost 4 bases and J lost 0; bases outside the gene matches: 4.

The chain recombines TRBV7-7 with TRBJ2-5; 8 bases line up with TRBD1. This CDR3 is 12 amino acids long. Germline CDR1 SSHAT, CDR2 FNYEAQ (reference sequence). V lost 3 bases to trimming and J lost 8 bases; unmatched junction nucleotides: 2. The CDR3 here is CASSLTGATQYF. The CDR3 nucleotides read TGTGCCAGCAGCTTGACAGGGGCCACCCAGTACTTC. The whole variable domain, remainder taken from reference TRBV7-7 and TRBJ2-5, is GAGVSQSPRYKVTKRGQDVTLRCDPISSHATLYWYQQALGQGPEFLTYFNYEAQPDKSGLPSDRFSAERPEGSISTLTIQRTEQRDSAMYRCASSLTGATQYFGPGTRLLVL.

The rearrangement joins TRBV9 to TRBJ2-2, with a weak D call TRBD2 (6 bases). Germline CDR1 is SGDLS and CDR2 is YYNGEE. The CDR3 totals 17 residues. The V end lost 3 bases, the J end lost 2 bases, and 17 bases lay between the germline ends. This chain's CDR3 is CASSAKVEAGNTGELFF. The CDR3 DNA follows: TGTGCCAGCAGCGCAAAGGTGGAGGCGGGAAACACCGGGGAGCTGTTTTTT.

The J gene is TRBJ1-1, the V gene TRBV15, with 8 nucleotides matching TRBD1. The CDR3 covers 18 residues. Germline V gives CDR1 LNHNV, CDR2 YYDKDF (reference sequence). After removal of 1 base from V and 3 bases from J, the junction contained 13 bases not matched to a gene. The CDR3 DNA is TGTGCCACCAGCAGAGGGACAGGGCGATTCGAGTTAGACACTGAAGCTTTCTTT. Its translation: CATSRGTGRFELDTEAFF.

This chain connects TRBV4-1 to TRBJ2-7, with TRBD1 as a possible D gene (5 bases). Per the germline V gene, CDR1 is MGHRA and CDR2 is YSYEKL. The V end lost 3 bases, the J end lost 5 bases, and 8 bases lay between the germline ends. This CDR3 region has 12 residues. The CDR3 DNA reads TGCGCCAGCAGCCACGACAGCAACGAGCAGTACTTC. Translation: CASSHDSNEQYF.

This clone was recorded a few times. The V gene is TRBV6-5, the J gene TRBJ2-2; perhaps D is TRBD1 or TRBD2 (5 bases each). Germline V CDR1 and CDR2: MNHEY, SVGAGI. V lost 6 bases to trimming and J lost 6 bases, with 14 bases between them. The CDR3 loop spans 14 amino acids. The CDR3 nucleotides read TGTGCCAGCAGAACGGGACGCTTCGCCGGGGAGCTGTTTTTT. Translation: CASRTGRFAGELFF.

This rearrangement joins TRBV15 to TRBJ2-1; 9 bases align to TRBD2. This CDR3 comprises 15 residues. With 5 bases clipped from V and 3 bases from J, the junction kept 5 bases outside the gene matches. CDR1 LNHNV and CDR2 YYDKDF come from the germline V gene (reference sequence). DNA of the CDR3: TGTGCCACCAGCGCCAGGACTAGCGTCTACAATGAGCAGTTCTTC. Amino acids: CATSARTSVYNEQFF.

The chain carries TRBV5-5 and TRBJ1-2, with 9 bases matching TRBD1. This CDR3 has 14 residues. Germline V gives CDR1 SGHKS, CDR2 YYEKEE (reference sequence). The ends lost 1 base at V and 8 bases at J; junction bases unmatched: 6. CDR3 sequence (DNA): TGTGCCAGCAGCTTGAGGGACAGGGCGAGGGGCTACACCTTC. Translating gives CASSLRDRARGYTF.

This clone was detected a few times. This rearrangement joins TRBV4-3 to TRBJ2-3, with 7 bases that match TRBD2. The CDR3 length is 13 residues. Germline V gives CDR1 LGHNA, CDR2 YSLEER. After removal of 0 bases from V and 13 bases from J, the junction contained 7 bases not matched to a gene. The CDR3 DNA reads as TGCGCCAGCAGCCAAGATTGGGGACTAAACAAGTATTTT. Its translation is CASSQDWGLNKYF.

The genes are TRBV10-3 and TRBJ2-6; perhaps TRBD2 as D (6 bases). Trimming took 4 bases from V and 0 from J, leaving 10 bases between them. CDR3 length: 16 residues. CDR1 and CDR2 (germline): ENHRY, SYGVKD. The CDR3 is CAISGAGGSGANVLTF. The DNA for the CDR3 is TGTGCCATCAGTGGGGCCGGGGGCTCTGGGGCCAACGTCCTGACTTTC.

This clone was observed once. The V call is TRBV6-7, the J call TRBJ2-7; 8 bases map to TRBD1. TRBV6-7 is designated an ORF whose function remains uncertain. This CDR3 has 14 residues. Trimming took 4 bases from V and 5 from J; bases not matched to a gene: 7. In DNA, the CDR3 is TGTGCCAGCAGTTCGCGGACAGGGTTCCACGAGCAGTACTTC. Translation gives CASSSRTGFHEQYF.

The DNA of the CDR3 is TGTGCCAGCAGTCGGGACAGCAATCAGCCCCAGCATTTT. Protein product: CASSRDSNQPQHF. The V and J genes are TRBV28 and TRBJ1-5; maybe TRBD1 (5 bases). This CDR3 region has 13 residues. The germline CDR1 and CDR2 sequences are MDHEN and SYDVKM. Between the trimmed V and J ends, which lost 5 bases and 1 base, there was a span of 6 bases.

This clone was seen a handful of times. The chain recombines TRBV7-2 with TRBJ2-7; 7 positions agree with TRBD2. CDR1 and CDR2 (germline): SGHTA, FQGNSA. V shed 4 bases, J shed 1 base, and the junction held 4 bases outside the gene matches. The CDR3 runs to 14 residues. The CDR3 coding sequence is TGTGCCAGCAGCTCGAGCGGGATATCCTACGAGCAGTACTTC. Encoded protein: CASSSSGISYEQYF.

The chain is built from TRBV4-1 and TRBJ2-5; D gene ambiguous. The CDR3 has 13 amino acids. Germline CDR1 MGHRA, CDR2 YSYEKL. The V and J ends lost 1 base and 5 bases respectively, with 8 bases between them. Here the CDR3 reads CASSQGSGETQYF. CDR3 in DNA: TGCGCCAGCAGCCAAGGTAGTGGCGAGACCCAGTACTTC.

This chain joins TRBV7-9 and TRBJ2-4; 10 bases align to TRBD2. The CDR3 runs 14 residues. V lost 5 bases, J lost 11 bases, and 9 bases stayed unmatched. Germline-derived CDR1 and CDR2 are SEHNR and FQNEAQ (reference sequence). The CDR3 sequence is CASSPILAGVLQYF. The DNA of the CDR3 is TGTGCCAGCAGCCCGATTCTAGCGGGAGTCCTTCAGTACTTC.

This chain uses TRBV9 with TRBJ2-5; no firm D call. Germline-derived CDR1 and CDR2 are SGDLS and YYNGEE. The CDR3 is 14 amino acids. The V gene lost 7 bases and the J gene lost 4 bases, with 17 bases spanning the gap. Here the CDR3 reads CASGIGPLGETQYF. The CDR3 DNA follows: TGTGCCAGCGGCATCGGCCCCCTGGGAGAGACCCAGTACTTC.

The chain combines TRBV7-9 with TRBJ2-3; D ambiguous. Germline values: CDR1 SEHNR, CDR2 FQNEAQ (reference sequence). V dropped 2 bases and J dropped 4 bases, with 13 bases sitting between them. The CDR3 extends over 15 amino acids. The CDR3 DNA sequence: TGTGCCAGCAGCTTAAGAGGCCCACAAGCAGATACGCAGTATTTT. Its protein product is CASSLRGPQADTQYF.

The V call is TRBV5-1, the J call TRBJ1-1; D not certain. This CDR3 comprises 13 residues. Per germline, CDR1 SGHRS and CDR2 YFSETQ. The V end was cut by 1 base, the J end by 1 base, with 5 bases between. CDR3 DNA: TGCGCCAGCAGCTTGCCCGAGAACACTGAAGCTTTCTTT. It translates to CASSLPENTEAFF.

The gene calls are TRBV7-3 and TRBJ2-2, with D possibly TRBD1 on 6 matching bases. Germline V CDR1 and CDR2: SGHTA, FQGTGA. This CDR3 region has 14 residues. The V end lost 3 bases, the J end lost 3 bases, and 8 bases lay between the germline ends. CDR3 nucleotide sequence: TGTGCCAGCAGCTTTGCAGGGGACACCGGGGAGCTGTTTTTT. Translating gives CASSFAGDTGELFF.

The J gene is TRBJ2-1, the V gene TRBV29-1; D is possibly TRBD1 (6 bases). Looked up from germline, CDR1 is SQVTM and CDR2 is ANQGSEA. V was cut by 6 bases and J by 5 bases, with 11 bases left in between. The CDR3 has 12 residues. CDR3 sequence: CSVGAPNNEQFF. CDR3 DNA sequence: TGCAGCGTGGGGGCCCCTAACAATGAGCAGTTCTTC.

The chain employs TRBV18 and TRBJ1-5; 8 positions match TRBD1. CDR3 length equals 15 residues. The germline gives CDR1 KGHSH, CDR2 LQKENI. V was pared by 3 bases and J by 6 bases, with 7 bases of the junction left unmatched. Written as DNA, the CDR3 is TGTGCCAGCTCACCGCAACAGGGGGTGGGTCAGCCCCAGCATTTT. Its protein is CASSPQQGVGQPQHF.

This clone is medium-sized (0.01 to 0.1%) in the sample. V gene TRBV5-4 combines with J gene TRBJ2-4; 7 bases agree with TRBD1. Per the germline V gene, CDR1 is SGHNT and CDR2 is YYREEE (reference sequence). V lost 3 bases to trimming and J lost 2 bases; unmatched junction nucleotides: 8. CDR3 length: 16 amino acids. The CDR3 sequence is CASSYDRVGSKNIQYF. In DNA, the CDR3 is TGTGCCAGCAGCTACGACAGGGTCGGGTCCAAAAACATTCAGTACTTC.

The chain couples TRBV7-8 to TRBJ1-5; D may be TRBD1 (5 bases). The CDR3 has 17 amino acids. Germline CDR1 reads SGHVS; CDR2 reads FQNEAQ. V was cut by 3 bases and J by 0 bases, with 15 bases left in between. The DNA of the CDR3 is TGTGCCAGCAGCTTGGTGGGGGGGAGGGGTAGCAATCAGCCCCAGCATTTT. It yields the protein CASSLVGGRGSNQPQHF.

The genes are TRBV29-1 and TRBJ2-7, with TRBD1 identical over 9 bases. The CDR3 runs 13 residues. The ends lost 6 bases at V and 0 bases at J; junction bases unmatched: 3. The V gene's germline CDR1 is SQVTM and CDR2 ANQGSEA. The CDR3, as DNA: TGCAGCGTCCGGACAGGGGACTCCTACGAGCAGTACTTC. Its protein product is CSVRTGDSYEQYF.

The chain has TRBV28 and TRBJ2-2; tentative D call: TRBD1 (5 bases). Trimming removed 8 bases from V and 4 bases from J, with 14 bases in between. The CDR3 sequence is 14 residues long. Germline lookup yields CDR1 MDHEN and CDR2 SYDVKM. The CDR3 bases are TGTGCCAGCTCAAAGGCAGGGCTCACCGGGGAGCTGTTTTTT. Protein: CASSKAGLTGELFF.